The 17 T cell receptor beta chains reported below all come from one sample, sequenced in a study of technical replicates of blood from a few donors (dated by TCRdb to about 2017). Library preparation employed the immunoSEQ multiplex PCR assay. What TCRdb holds here is the immuneACCESS table cut down to in-frame rearrangements. Part of the clones is not present; checked against another copy, under half of the missing clones reflect an unresolved V gene, and the others are unexplained. In this sample the table shows 70,000 to 85,000 clones, just under 97% of which occur a single time. The top ten clones comprise about 0.22% of the sample. What was sequenced was T cells isolated from PBMCs. These receptor sequences come from a human donor in good health.

The rearrangement joins TRBV19 to TRBJ2-7; no clear D gene. The CDR3 is made up of 12 amino acids. Germline-derived CDR1 and CDR2 are LNHDA and SQIVND (reference sequence). Trimming shortened V by 5 bases and J by 5 bases, and 10 bases separated the two germline ends. The CDR3 DNA sequence: TGTGCCAGTAGTCTAGGTGCGGACGAGCAGTACTTC. Translation gives CASSLGADEQYF.

The V and J genes are TRBV2 and TRBJ2-3; a weak D match, TRBD1 (5 bases). The CDR3 is 15 amino acids. V gave up 8 bases and J gave up 3 bases, with 18 bases separating them. Germline CDR1 SNHLY, CDR2 FYNNEI. CDR3 sequence (DNA): TGTGCCAGCGTATGGGGCTCTACCGGTACAGATACGCAGTATTTT. Protein sequence: CASVWGSTGTDTQYF.

The chain recombines TRBV2 with TRBJ2-5; D is unclear. This CDR3 contains 14 residues. Per the germline V gene, CDR1 is SNHLY and CDR2 is FYNNEI. V was shortened by 6 bases and J by 0 bases, with 11 bases between the two germline ends. The chain's CDR3 is CASSETQYQETQYF. The CDR3 nucleotides are TGTGCCAGCAGCGAGACTCAGTACCAAGAGACCCAGTACTTC.

The genes are TRBV6-4 and TRBJ2-3, with TRBD1 as a possible D gene (5 bases). Germline V lookup: CDR1 MRHNA, CDR2 SNTAGT. V lost 0 bases and J 1 base, leaving 11 bases between the germline ends. This CDR3 has 16 residues. The chain's CDR3 is CASSDSGALGTDTQYF. Here the CDR3 DNA reads TGTGCCAGCAGTGACTCTGGGGCTTTGGGCACAGATACGCAGTATTTT.

The chain employs TRBV4-2 and TRBJ2-7, with a possible D match to TRBD1 (5 bases). The ends were cut back, 0 bases at V and 7 bases at J, with 13 bases in the middle. CDR3 length: 14 amino acids. From germline, CDR1 is LGHNA and CDR2 YNFKEQ. This CDR3 is CASSQDLGPREQYF. The CDR3, as DNA: TGTGCCAGCAGCCAAGATCTGGGGCCAAGGGAGCAGTACTTC.

The V gene is TRBV7-9, the J gene TRBJ2-2, with TRBD1 matching over 10 bases. V lost 1 base, J lost 4 bases, and 6 bases stayed unmatched. This CDR3 comprises 17 residues. Looked up from germline, CDR1 is SEHNR and CDR2 is FQNEAQ (reference sequence). The CDR3 is CASSLGTGGLSTGELFF. The CDR3 DNA reads as TGTGCCAGCAGCTTAGGGACAGGGGGTCTCAGCACCGGGGAGCTGTTTTTT.

V is TRBV5-4 and J is TRBJ1-1; 10 bases fit TRBD1. V was pared by 4 bases and J by 3 bases, with 3 bases of the junction left unmatched. This CDR3 has 14 amino acids. CDR1 is SGHNT, CDR2 YYREEE, per germline (reference sequence). CDR3 DNA: TGTGCCAGCAGCCTGGGACAGGGGTACACTGAAGCTTTCTTT. This encodes CASSLGQGYTEAFF.

The rearrangement links TRBV11-2 to TRBJ1-2; 8 bases fit TRBD1. The CDR3 is 13 amino acids. V was pared by 3 bases and J by 4 bases, with 1 base of the junction left unmatched. Per germline, CDR1 SGHAT and CDR2 FQNNGV. The CDR3 reads CASSLDRAYGYTF. The CDR3 nucleotides are TGTGCCAGCAGCTTGGACAGGGCCTATGGCTACACCTTC.

V and J are TRBV10-2 and TRBJ1-1; 10 nucleotides line up with TRBD1. The V segment lost 2 bases and the J segment 0 bases; nucleotides outside the gene matches: 6. Germline lookup yields CDR1 WSHSY and CDR2 SAAADI. The CDR3 runs 17 residues. As DNA, the CDR3 is TGCGCCAGCAGTGAGGGACAGGGGGTTGGGATGAACACTGAAGCTTTCTTT. Translated, it gives CASSEGQGVGMNTEAFF.

The chain recombines TRBV4-2 with TRBJ2-1; 8 nucleotides match TRBD2. The CDR3 spans 17 residues. J was trimmed by 0 bases and V by 0 bases; bases with no gene match: 4. Per germline, CDR1 LGHNA and CDR2 YNFKEQ. The CDR3 DNA reads as TGTGCCAGCAGCCAAGATCGACTAGCGCTCTCCTACAATGAGCAGTTCTTC. Residues: CASSQDRLALSYNEQFF.

This chain joins TRBV27 and TRBJ2-3, with 9 bases that match TRBD1. The trim removed 3 bases at V and 15 bases at J, leaving 13 bases unmatched. This CDR3 is 14 amino acids long. Germline assignment: CDR1 MNHEY and CDR2 SMNVEV (reference sequence). The CDR3 protein is CASSFIGGTGKNYF. The DNA for the CDR3 is TGTGCCAGCAGTTTTATAGGGGGGACAGGGAAGAATTATTTT.

The rearrangement links TRBV6-5 to TRBJ1-2, with D possibly being TRBD1 (6 bases). Germline CDR1 and CDR2: MNHEY and SVGAGI. The CDR3 runs 14 residues. Trimming left V 8 bases short and J 0 bases short, with 13 bases between. CDR3 loop: CASLSTGANYGYTF. The CDR3 DNA follows: TGTGCCAGCCTTTCGACAGGAGCTAACTATGGCTACACCTTC.

The CDR3 loop reads CASSFTHRGPQETQYF. CDR3 in DNA: TGTGCCAGCAGCTTTACCCACAGGGGTCCCCAAGAGACCCAGTACTTC. This chain connects TRBV7-6 to TRBJ2-5; TRBD1 matches 7 bases. Germline CDR1 reads SGHVS; CDR2 reads FNYEAQ. The CDR3 covers 16 residues. V shed 3 bases, J shed 1 base, and the junction held 8 bases outside the gene matches. Filled out from reference TRBV7-6 and TRBJ2-5, the complete variable domain reads GAGVSQSPRYKVTKRGQDVALRCDPISGHVSLYWYRQALGQGPEFLTYFNYEAQQDKSGLPNDRFSAERPEGSISTLTIQRTEQRDSAMYRCASSFTHRGPQETQYFGPGTRLLVL.

The CDR3 DNA reads as TGTGCCAGCAGTCTTACCGGGACAGTGCGCTACGAGCAGTACTTC. It codes for CASSLTGTVRYEQYF. The chain combines TRBV28 with TRBJ2-7; TRBD1 agrees at 7 bases. The CDR3 has 15 amino acids. Germline V gene data show CDR1 as MDHEN and CDR2 as SYDVKM. With 5 bases clipped from V and 3 bases from J, the junction kept 10 bases outside the gene matches.

V is TRBV6-1 and J is TRBJ1-4, with D possibly being TRBD1 (5 bases). The V gene lost 9 bases and the J gene lost 8 bases, with 22 bases spanning the gap. CDR3 size: 15 residues. The V gene's germline CDR1 is MNHNS and CDR2 SASEGT. Here the CDR3 reads CASMTGDSIGEKLFF. DNA for the CDR3: TGTGCCAGTATGACGGGAGACAGTATAGGGGAAAAACTGTTTTTT.

V usage is TRBV2 and J usage is TRBJ1-1; D possibly corresponds to TRBD1 (5 bases). The germline V gene has CDR1 SNHLY and CDR2 FYNNEI. V dropped 4 bases and J dropped 5 bases, with 8 bases sitting between them. CDR3 length: 12 amino acids. CDR3 amino acids: CASSAGITEAFF. DNA for the CDR3: TGTGCCAGCAGTGCAGGGATTACTGAAGCTTTCTTT. The variable domain in full, completed from reference TRBV2 and TRBJ1-1, reads EPEVTQTPSHQVTQMGQEVILRCVPISNHLYFYWYRQILGQKVEFLVSFYNNEISEKSEIFDDQFSVERPDGSNFTLKIRSTKLEDSAMYFCASSAGITEAFFGQGTRLTVV.

The chain recombines TRBV14 with TRBJ1-2; D is undetermined. Trimming took 0 bases from V and 0 from J, leaving 5 bases between them. The CDR3 is 14 residues long. The germline V gene has CDR1 SGHDN and CDR2 FVKESK. CDR3 in amino acids: CASSQDGANYGYTF. CDR3 nucleotide sequence: TGTGCCAGCAGCCAAGACGGAGCTAACTATGGCTACACCTTC.